One and the same sample provided the 19 T cell receptor beta chains below, sequenced in a study of post-analysis software for immune sequencing data. General study findings and limits: Higher frequency in patients than in controls was seen for roughly five TRBV segments, with TRBV5-6, TRBV5-1 and TRBV20-1 among them.

For these TCRs, the target antigens are not known. TCR beta cDNA libraries had unique molecular identifiers. In TCRdb, the PCR reads were re-called with MiXCR into one record per CDR3 protein. The sample includes a few hundred thousand distinct CDR3 sequences, approximately 42% of them seen just once. Sequencing input: blood. The source of these receptors is a girl aged 2 to 10 with multiple sclerosis.

The chain links TRBV21-1 to TRBJ2-7; the table gives TRBD1 as D, unverified against the DNA. TRBV21-1 is a known pseudogene. This CDR3 comprises 16 residues. This CDR3 is CASSKYYGQASYEQYF. CDR3 DNA sequence: TGTGCCAGCAGCAAATATTACGGACAGGCTTCCTACGAGCAGTACTTC.

V is TRBV7-8 and J is TRBJ2-5; a weak D match, TRBD1 (6 bases). The J call could be wrong; TRBJ2-7 is a better fit for the DNA end. The germline V gene encodes CDR1 SGHVS and CDR2 FQNEAQ. CDR3 length: 20 amino acids. The CDR3: CASSLWGLTRKNRGRDEQYF. CDR3 sequence (DNA): TGTGCCAGCAGCTTATGGGGGCTCACCCGAAAGAACCGGGGCAGGGACGAGCAGTACTTC.

The chain is built from TRBV7-9 and TRBJ2-1; D is perhaps TRBD2 (5 bases). CDR3 length: 14 amino acids. V lost 3 bases to trimming and J lost 9 bases, with 15 bases between them. Per germline, CDR1 SEHNR and CDR2 FQNEAQ (reference sequence). CDR3 nucleotides: TGTGCCAGCAGCTTGAGAATCGCGGGCTCTGAGCAGTTCTTC. Its translation: CASSLRIAGSEQFF.

Only a few counts were recorded for this clonotype. The chain carries TRBV7-6 and TRBJ2-7, with TRBD2 matching over 8 bases. V dropped 2 bases and J dropped 7; count of bases not matched to a gene: 7. The CDR3 has 14 amino acids. Germline V CDR1 and CDR2: SGHVS, FNYEAQ. The CDR3 region has the DNA TGTGCCAGCAGCTTACACGGGAGGGCCGGTGAGCAGTACTTC. Its protein is CASSLHGRAGEQYF.

This clonotype was found once. V and J are TRBV5-1 and TRBJ2-7, with 7 positions matching TRBD1. CDR3 length: 16 amino acids. CDR1 and CDR2 from the germline V gene are SGHRS and YFSETQ. Trimming took 0 bases from V and 6 from J; bases not matched to a gene: 12. The CDR3, as DNA: TGCGCCAGCAGCTTGGGGGACAGCCGTAGCCTGAGCGAGCAGTACTTC. Translating it yields CASSLGDSRSLSEQYF. Full variable domain (remainder filled in from reference TRBV5-1 and TRBJ2-7): KAGVTQTPRYLIKTRGQQVTLSCSPISGHRSVSWYQQTPGQGLQFLFEYFSETQRNKGNFPGRFSGRQFSNSRSEMNVSTLELGDSALYLCASSLGDSRSLSEQYFGPGTRLTVT.

The chain combines TRBV6-6 with TRBJ1-6; D is undetermined. Germline V gene sequence: CDR1 MNHNY, CDR2 SVGAGI (reference sequence). This CDR3 region has 15 residues. V lost 0 bases to trimming and J lost 7 bases, with 10 bases between them. In DNA form, the CDR3 reads TGTGCCAGCAGTTACTCCCGGGTGCAAAATTCACCCCTCCACTTT. Protein sequence: CASSYSRVQNSPLHF.

The V gene is TRBV7-2, the J gene TRBJ2-1, with D possibly matching TRBD2 (5 bases). Germline values: CDR1 SGHTA, CDR2 FQGNSA. This CDR3 spans 14 amino acids. V dropped 10 bases and J dropped 7 bases, with 20 bases sitting between them. CDR3 sequence: CATSLPGMTNEQFF. The CDR3 nucleotides are TGTGCCACCTCACTTCCGGGAATGACGAATGAGCAGTTCTTC.

CDR3 in amino acids: CASRPTTGDEQFF. CDR3 bases: TGTGCCAGCAGACCTACGACAGGGGACGAGCAGTTCTTC. The chain is built from TRBV28 and TRBJ2-1, with 8 bases that match TRBD1. The ends lost 6 bases at V and 10 bases at J; junction bases unmatched: 8. The CDR3 runs 13 residues. Per the germline V gene, CDR1 is MDHEN and CDR2 is SYDVKM.

The chain links TRBV12-3 or TRBV12-4 to TRBJ1-4; TRBD1 aligns across 7 bases. There are 15 residues in the CDR3. The ends lost 5 bases at V and 8 bases at J; junction bases unmatched: 11. CDR3 sequence (DNA): TGTGCCAGCAGTCCCGCGACAGGGTGGGCGGAAAAACTGTTTTTT. This gives the protein CASSPATGWAEKLFF.

This clonotype has a handful of counts. Here the CDR3 reads CASSPGQSSNSPLHF. The CDR3 bases are TGCGCCAGCAGCCCAGGACAAAGCTCTAATTCACCCCTCCACTTT. V gene TRBV5-1 combines with J gene TRBJ1-6, with D perhaps matching TRBD1 (5 bases). Trimming took off 4 bases at V and 6 bases at J, with 14 bases between the two ends. CDR1 and CDR2 (germline): SGHRS, YFSETQ. There are 15 residues in the CDR3.

The sample holds a few counts of this clonotype. The chain joins TRBV5-1 to TRBJ2-7; 9 nucleotides align to TRBD1. CDR3 size: 16 residues. Germline CDR1 reads SGHRS; CDR2 reads YFSETQ. J gave up 0 bases and V 0 bases, and 4 bases lay outside the gene matches. CDR3 amino acids: CASSLDTGQGSYEQYF. The CDR3 DNA is TGCGCCAGCAGCTTGGACACGGGACAGGGCTCCTACGAGCAGTACTTC.

This clonotype was seen a handful of times. The rearrangement links TRBV29-1 to TRBJ2-5; the D call may be TRBD1 or TRBD2 (5 bases each). The DNA matches TRBJ2-7 better at its end, which makes the J call doubtful. CDR1 is SQVTM and CDR2 is ANQGSEA in the germline V gene. The CDR3 covers 13 residues. The CDR3 DNA reads as TGCAGCATCTTGAGAGGGGTCGCGGGCGAGCAGTACTTC. As protein: CSILRGVAGEQYF.

Comment on this clonotype: Germline is not matched at one junction end, which may reflect a read error. As DNA, the CDR3 is TGTGTCAGCAGCCCCGGATCACAGGGGAACACTGAAGCTTTCTTT. Protein product: CVSSPGSQGNTEAFF. The chain combines TRBV6-5 with TRBJ1-1; the D gene is possibly TRBD1 (6 bases). The CDR3 loop spans 15 amino acids. Germline V gene sequence: CDR1 MNHEY, CDR2 SVGAGI.

Only a few counts were recorded for this clonotype. The chain links TRBV20-1 to TRBJ2-6; the D is unclear. This CDR3 comprises 15 residues. Germline assignment: CDR1 DFQATT and CDR2 SNEGSKA (reference sequence). Trimming pared 1 base from V and 0 bases from J, leaving 7 bases between. The CDR3: CSARAPNSGANVLTF. The DNA for the CDR3 is TGCAGTGCTAGAGCACCGAACTCTGGGGCCAACGTCCTGACTTTC.

This clonotype was seen only a few times. The chain has TRBV7-2 and TRBJ2-1; no clear D gene. The germline V gene has CDR1 SGHTA and CDR2 FQGNSA. The germline V and J ends were trimmed by 7 bases and 3 bases, with 4 bases remaining between them. This CDR3 spans 11 amino acids. CDR3 amino acids: CASNNYNEQFF. Written as DNA, the CDR3 is TGTGCCAGCAACAACTACAATGAGCAGTTCTTC.

The chain joins TRBV20-1 to TRBJ2-7; possible D gene TRBD2, 6 bases. Germline CDR1 DFQATT, CDR2 SNEGSKA (reference sequence). CDR3 length equals 13 residues. V was cut by 2 bases and J by 3 bases, with 11 bases left in between. The CDR3 protein is CSARQEGLYEQYF. CDR3 DNA: TGCAGTGCTAGACAGGAGGGTCTCTACGAGCAGTACTTC.

This chain uses TRBV6-2 or TRBV6-3 with TRBJ2-7; 9 bases match TRBD1. CDR3 length: 16 amino acids. Germline lookup yields CDR1 MNHEY and CDR2 SVGEGT. Trimming removed 6 bases from V and 7 bases from J; junction bases left unmatched: 16. The chain's CDR3 is CASSILSGTGRWEQYF. In DNA, the CDR3 is TGTGCCAGCAGCATACTATCCGGGACAGGGCGATGGGAGCAGTACTTC.

This clonotype was recorded a few times. The rearrangement joins TRBV9 to TRBJ2-1; TRBD1 is a possible D gene (8 bases). Trimming cost V 0 bases and J 9 bases, with 19 bases left between them. CDR3 length: 16 amino acids. Germline V gene sequence: CDR1 SGDLS, CDR2 YYNGEE. CDR3 sequence reads: CASSVGRQGRAGEQFF. As DNA, the CDR3 is TGTGCCAGCAGCGTAGGGAGACAGGGGAGGGCGGGTGAGCAGTTCTTC.

The V gene is TRBV25-1, the J gene TRBJ2-7; D is possibly TRBD2 (6 bases). The CDR3 is 16 amino acids. Trimming left V 2 bases short and J 7 bases short, with 21 bases between. Germline V gives CDR1 MGHDK, CDR2 SYGVNS. The CDR3, as DNA: TGTGCCAGCAGTGAAGGGGCGGGAACAGGCTCTAGAGAGCAGTACTTC. Protein: CASSEGAGTGSREQYF.